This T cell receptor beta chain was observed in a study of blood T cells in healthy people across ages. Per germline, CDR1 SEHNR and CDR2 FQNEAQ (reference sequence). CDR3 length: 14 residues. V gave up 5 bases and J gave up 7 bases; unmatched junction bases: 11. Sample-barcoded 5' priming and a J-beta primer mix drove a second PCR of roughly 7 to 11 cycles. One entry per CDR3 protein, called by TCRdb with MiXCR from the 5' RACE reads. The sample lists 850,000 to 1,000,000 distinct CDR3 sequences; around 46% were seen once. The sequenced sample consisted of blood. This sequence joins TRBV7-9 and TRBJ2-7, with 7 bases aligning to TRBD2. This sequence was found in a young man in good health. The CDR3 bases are TGTGCCAGCAGCCGCGCTAGCGGTCACAATGAGCAGTACTTC. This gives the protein CASSRASGHNEQYF.